These 29 T cell receptor beta chains came from one sample sequenced in a study of T cells in localized non-small cell lung cancer. Method: immunoSEQ multiplex PCR; TCRdb's copy keeps in-frame clones and lacks some. The table has 15,000 to 20,000 clones, 82% seen once. The starting material was peripheral blood, obtained before any cancer treatment. All receptors derive from a male donor at least 60 years old with stage I lung adenocarcinoma.

This clone is hyperexpanded (1% or more) within its sample. The CDR3 nucleotides read TGTGCCAGCGGGACTAGCGGGAGTTTTTATGGTAGAGATGAGCAGTTCTTC. It is translated as CASGTSGSFYGRDEQFF. V gene TRBV11-1 combines with J gene TRBJ2-1, with 14 nucleotides matching TRBD2. Germline V CDR1 and CDR2: SGHAT, FQDESV (reference sequence). V lost 8 bases, J lost 8 bases, and 14 bases stayed unmatched. This CDR3 has 17 amino acids.

V usage is TRBV7-2 and J usage is TRBJ1-2, with TRBD1 matching over 7 bases. V was clipped by 2 bases and J by 7 bases; unmatched bases: 7. Germline assignment: CDR1 SGHTA and CDR2 FQGNSA. The CDR3 sequence is 14 residues long. CDR3 sequence reads: CASSLLGGGGGYTF. The CDR3 nucleotides read TGTGCCAGCAGCTTACTCGGAGGGGGCGGTGGCTACACCTTC.

This sequence joins TRBV6-1 and TRBJ2-7, with a weak D call TRBD1 (6 bases). Germline V lookup: CDR1 MNHNS, CDR2 SASEGT. V was cut by 6 bases and J by 0 bases, with 12 bases left in between. This CDR3 has 14 amino acids. The CDR3 region is CASRAGQFSYEQYF. CDR3 bases: TGTGCCAGCAGGGCCGGACAGTTCTCCTACGAGCAGTACTTC.

V is TRBV9 and J is TRBJ2-3, with 7 bases fitting TRBD1. The junction had 5 bases not matched to a gene; V was cut back by 7 bases and J by 3 bases. Germline V gives CDR1 SGDLS, CDR2 YYNGEE. CDR3 length: 13 amino acids. The CDR3 here is CASGDSQTDTQYF. The CDR3, as DNA: TGTGCCAGCGGGGACAGTCAAACAGATACGCAGTATTTT.

The rearrangement links TRBV2 to TRBJ2-2; a weak D match, TRBD2 (6 bases). CDR3 length: 15 amino acids. Germline CDR1 and CDR2: SNHLY and FYNNEI. Trimming took 6 bases from V and 6 from J, leaving 17 bases between them. The CDR3 region has the DNA TGTGCCAGCAGCGCCGGGAGAGTTAGTCCCGGGGAGCTGTTTTTT. It specifies CASSAGRVSPGELFF.

A word on this clone: The CDR3 carries no conserved terminal phenylalanine or tryptophan, so it likely arises from a read error. This chain links TRBV19 with TRBJ1-2; no clear D gene. From germline, CDR1 is LNHDA and CDR2 SQIVND (reference sequence). The CDR3 extends over 12 amino acids. V lost 3 bases to trimming and J lost 7 bases, with 9 bases between them. CDR3 sequence (DNA): TGTGCCAGTAGTATGGAAAGGATTGGCTACACCCTC. Residues: CASSMERIGYTL.

Only one count was recorded for this clone. The J gene is TRBJ1-5, the V gene TRBV21-1. TRBV21-1 is labeled a pseudogene. CDR3 length: 15 residues. As DNA, the CDR3 is TGTGCCAGCGTCCGGGACCCTCGAAGCAATCAGCCCCAGCATTTT. Translated, it gives CASVRDPRSNQPQHF.

DNA of the CDR3: TGTGCCAGCAGCCTACAGGGTTCCTACGAGCAGTACTTC. Translation gives CASSLQGSYEQYF. The chain links TRBV6-5 to TRBJ2-7; perhaps TRBD1 as D (6 bases). Germline CDR1 and CDR2: MNHEY and SVGAGI. Deletions cut 6 bases from V and 1 base from J, with 10 bases between. The CDR3 contains 13 residues.

V gene TRBV14 combines with J gene TRBJ2-6; weak D call: TRBD2 (5 bases). Germline-derived CDR1 and CDR2 are SGHDN and FVKESK. The CDR3 is 22 residues long. Trimming took 1 base from V and 0 from J, leaving 25 bases between them. The CDR3 is CASSQVVQSAQEELSGANVLTF. The CDR3 DNA sequence: TGTGCCAGCAGCCAAGTGGTACAGAGTGCGCAGGAGGAGCTCTCTGGGGCCAACGTCCTGACTTTC.

This clone was detected only once. The chain carries TRBV5-5 and TRBJ1-1; D unclear. The CDR3 has 13 amino acids. Trimming cost V 0 bases and J 6 bases, with 9 bases left between them. Germline V gene sequence: CDR1 SGHKS, CDR2 YYEKEE (reference sequence). The CDR3 here is CASSLGRFAEAFF. In DNA, the CDR3 is TGTGCCAGCAGCTTGGGAAGGTTCGCTGAAGCTTTCTTT.

The gene calls are TRBV5-1 and TRBJ2-6, with D possibly being TRBD1 (6 bases). V lost 1 base, J lost 0 bases, and 11 bases lay in between. Germline loops: CDR1 SGHRS, CDR2 YFSETQ. CDR3 size: 17 residues. This chain's CDR3 is CASSLWAGVSGANVLTF. In DNA form, the CDR3 reads TGCGCCAGCAGCTTGTGGGCAGGGGTCTCTGGGGCCAACGTCCTGACTTTC.

The chain joins TRBV4-1 to TRBJ2-3; D unresolved. Germline lookup yields CDR1 MGHRA and CDR2 YSYEKL. The CDR3 extends over 13 amino acids. The V end lost 4 bases, the J end lost 6 bases, and 11 bases lay between the germline ends. Written as DNA, the CDR3 is TGCGCCAGCAGCCTCACCAACGGGGATACGCAGTATTTT. Translating gives CASSLTNGDTQYF.

This clone appeared once. The gene calls are TRBV9 and TRBJ2-1; D not resolved. This CDR3 is built from 14 residues. CDR1 and CDR2 from the germline V gene are SGDLS and YYNGEE. Trimming took off 0 bases at V and 13 bases at J, with 17 bases between the two ends. Here the CDR3 reads CASSVGHWPDPQFF. DNA of the CDR3: TGTGCCAGCAGCGTAGGTCACTGGCCAGACCCTCAGTTCTTC.

The V and J genes are TRBV7-2 and TRBJ2-7; 7 bases agree with TRBD2. The CDR3 length is 15 residues. Germline values: CDR1 SGHTA, CDR2 FQGNSA. V gave up 5 bases and J gave up 0 bases; unmatched junction bases: 7. The CDR3 spells CASSRSSGNSYEQYF. DNA for the CDR3: TGTGCCAGCAGCAGGAGCAGCGGGAACTCCTACGAGCAGTACTTC.

The rearrangement joins TRBV6-6 to TRBJ2-5, with TRBD2 identical over 11 bases. CDR1 and CDR2 from the germline V gene are MNHNY and SVGAGI (reference sequence). V was pared by 1 base and J by 3 bases, with 4 bases of the junction left unmatched. The CDR3 spans 16 residues. The CDR3 DNA is TGTGCCAGCAGTTACTTTGGGACTAGCGGAGAAGAGACCCAGTACTTC. This sequence encodes CASSYFGTSGEETQYF.

This sequence joins TRBV19 and TRBJ2-6; tentative D call: TRBD2 (6 bases). CDR1 and CDR2 from the germline V gene are LNHDA and SQIVND (reference sequence). The CDR3 is 20 residues long. The V end lost 5 bases, the J end lost 1 base, and 24 bases lay between the germline ends. The CDR3 DNA sequence: TGTGCCAGTAGTCGGCCAAATCGGGGGAGTACCTCGTCTGGGGCCAACGTCCTGACTTTC. Protein: CASSRPNRGSTSSGANVLTF.

The chain recombines TRBV28 with TRBJ1-2; D possibly corresponds to TRBD1 (6 bases). The CDR3 spans 12 residues. V gave up 1 base and J gave up 8 bases, with 8 bases separating them. CDR1 is MDHEN and CDR2 is SYDVKM in the germline V gene. CDR3 residues: CASSLLDRGYTF. DNA for the CDR3: TGTGCCAGCAGTTTATTGGACAGAGGCTACACCTTC.

This chain links TRBV7-3 with TRBJ2-7, with 10 bases aligning to TRBD1. Germline V CDR1 and CDR2: SGHTA, FQGTGA. This CDR3 spans 16 amino acids. J gave up 3 bases and V 5 bases, and 10 bases lay outside the gene matches. Here the CDR3 reads CASSLEAWDRGYEQYF. DNA for the CDR3: TGTGCCAGCAGCCTAGAAGCATGGGACAGGGGCTACGAGCAGTACTTC. Filled out from reference TRBV7-3 and TRBJ2-7, the complete variable domain reads GAGVSQTPSNKVTEKGKYVELRCDPISGHTALYWYRQSLGQGPEFLIYFQGTGAADDSGLPNDRFFAVRPEGSVSTLKIQRTERGDSAVYLCASSLEAWDRGYEQYFGPGTRLTVT.

V and J are TRBV13 and TRBJ1-1, with D hard to call. Germline V gene lookup returns CDR1 PRHDT and CDR2 FYEKMQ (reference sequence). The V and J ends lost 6 bases and 1 base respectively, with 15 bases between them. The CDR3 sequence is 15 residues long. The CDR3 nucleotides read TGTGCCAGCAGACCCCAAGGTGCCCGGAACACTGAAGCTTTCTTT. This encodes CASRPQGARNTEAFF.

The V and J genes are TRBV6-1 and TRBJ2-3; perhaps TRBD1 as D (6 bases). CDR3 length equals 12 residues. V was pared by 8 bases and J by 5 bases, with 11 bases between. Per the germline V gene, CDR1 is MNHNS and CDR2 is SASEGT. As DNA, the CDR3 is TGTGCCAGCGCGAGAGGGGGAGATACGCAGTATTTT. Its translation: CASARGGDTQYF.

The genes are TRBV21-1 and TRBJ2-1; TRBD1, the table's D call, was not compared with the DNA. TRBV21-1 counts as a pseudogene. The CDR3 runs to 17 residues. DNA of the CDR3: TGTGCCAGCAGCAAAGGAAGGGGGCTGAGCTCCTACAATGAGCAGTTCTTC. As protein: CASSKGRGLSSYNEQFF.

This sequence joins TRBV9 and TRBJ2-1; 8 bases agree with TRBD1. Germline CDR1 SGDLS, CDR2 YYNGEE. Trimming cost V 3 bases and J 0 bases; bases outside gene matches: 11. The CDR3 is 18 amino acids. The CDR3 nucleotides are TGTGCCAGCAGCGCCGACAGGGGTTGGGTTAACTCCTACAATGAGCAGTTCTTC. Encoded protein: CASSADRGWVNSYNEQFF.

CDR3 nucleotide sequence: TGTGCTAGTGGTTTGGATACAGGGGGGGATCAGCCCCAGCATTTT. It codes for CASGLDTGGDQPQHF. This chain links TRBV12-5 with TRBJ1-5; 8 bases agree with TRBD1. The CDR3 covers 15 residues. Per germline, CDR1 LGHNT and CDR2 FRNRAP. Trimming at V came to 1 base and at J to 5 bases, leaving 4 bases not matched to a gene.

The V gene is TRBV5-1, the J gene TRBJ2-1, with 12 bases lining up with TRBD2. V dropped 2 bases and J dropped 6; count of bases not matched to a gene: 3. The CDR3 consists of 15 residues. CDR1 and CDR2 from the germline V gene are SGHRS and YFSETQ. The CDR3 DNA follows: TGCGCCAGCAGCTTTCTAGCGGGAGGGCTCAATGAGCAGTTCTTC. Its protein product is CASSFLAGGLNEQFF.

The chain carries TRBV7-9 and TRBJ2-3, with TRBD1 matching 10 bases. Germline-derived CDR1 and CDR2 are SEHNR and FQNEAQ (reference sequence). V dropped 4 bases and J dropped 1; count of bases not matched to a gene: 8. The CDR3 spans 17 residues. CDR3 in amino acids: CASSYTGTGVGTDTQYF. The CDR3 bases are TGTGCCAGCAGCTATACCGGGACAGGGGTCGGCACAGATACGCAGTATTTT.

This chain uses TRBV19 with TRBJ2-4; TRBD2 is a possible D gene (6 bases). The CDR3 loop spans 15 amino acids. Trimming left V 6 bases short and J 7 bases short, with 19 bases between. Germline loops: CDR1 LNHDA, CDR2 SQIVND (reference sequence). The chain's CDR3 is CASSLPGLAANIQYF. Here the CDR3 DNA reads TGTGCCAGTAGCCTACCGGGACTCGCAGCCAACATTCAGTACTTC. Variable domain in full (rest from reference TRBV19 and TRBJ2-4): DGGITQSPKYLFRKEGQNVTLSCEQNLNHDAMYWYRQDPGQGLRLIYYSQIVNDFQKGDIAEGYSVSREKKESFPLTVTSAQKNPTAFYLCASSLPGLAANIQYFGAGTRLSVL.

The chain recombines TRBV28 with TRBJ2-1; weak D call: TRBD2 (6 bases). V shed 2 bases and J shed 4 bases, with 12 bases lying between them. CDR1 is MDHEN, CDR2 SYDVKM, per germline. This CDR3 is built from 15 residues. The CDR3, as DNA: TGTGCCAGCAGTTTAGGCGGGACCTTTTACAATGAGCAGTTCTTC. Residues: CASSLGGTFYNEQFF. Drawing the rest from reference TRBV28 and TRBJ2-1, the complete variable domain is DVKVTQSSRYLVKRTGEKVFLECVQDMDHENMFWYRQDPGLGLRLIYFSYDVKMKEKGDIPEGYSVSREKKERFSLILESASTNQTSMYLCASSLGGTFYNEQFFGPGTRLTVL.

The V gene is TRBV13, the J gene TRBJ2-7, with D maybe TRBD2 (6 bases). This CDR3 region has 14 residues. V was clipped by 4 bases and J by 4 bases, with 14 bases between them. The germline V gene has CDR1 PRHDT and CDR2 FYEKMQ (reference sequence). CDR3 nucleotides: TGTGCCAGCAGCTCGAAACCCGGGACTTACGAGCAGTACTTC. It translates to CASSSKPGTYEQYF.

The chain joins TRBV2 to TRBJ2-7, with D perhaps matching TRBD1 or TRBD2 (5 bases each). V was pared by 7 bases and J by 2 bases, with 18 bases between. CDR3 size: 15 residues. Germline V gene sequence: CDR1 SNHLY, CDR2 FYNNEI. CDR3 bases: TGTGCCAGCAACCGAGGGGTAGGGAAGGCCTACGAGCAGTACTTC. Translated: CASNRGVGKAYEQYF.